This TCR beta chain comes out of a study of cytomegalovirus exposure and HLA in healthy donors (TCRdb year 2017). Regarding the complete study: In an earlier analysis of 587 of the donors, 250 to 350 Gb of sequence data and some 120 million unique TCR beta sequences from about 180 million T cells were reported. Approximately 310 gigabases of sequencing data and tens of millions of unique TCR sequences were included in an early release covering under 650 HLA-typed donors. Of the roughly 410 genotyped donors, roughly 80% were placed in the genetic ancestry cluster associated with self-reported Caucasian donors. The aim of the study was to test whether cataloging public T cell receptors could identify signatures of past pathogen exposure. The study profiled the T cell repertoires of under 700 subjects by immunosequencing and related them to cytomegalovirus serostatus. Along with the approximately 650-subject first cohort, a separate validation cohort of roughly 110 different subjects was used. To predict cytomegalovirus infection status, the study brought together high-throughput TCR immunosequencing, statistical association of individual TCRs with disease status, and machine learning. A later analysis re-examined previously published TCR beta repertoires from several hundred donors and added high-resolution HLA genotyping to investigate patterns of TCR occurrence. Rather than using new phenotypic data, the later analysis identified candidate immune exposures from TCR beta sequences and from how often those sequences occurred across donors. An earlier analysis of approximately 640 of the donors applied high-throughput TCR beta sequencing to assess whether each TCR beta V gene segment acted as functional or pseudogenic. Alongside the repertoire data, information on donor age, sex, ethnicity and CMV serostatus was compiled. A later genetic analysis took genome-wide SNP genotypes for about 65% of the roughly 670 donors and used that subset as a discovery cohort. Every discovery cohort repertoire had been produced on one sequencing platform. HLA typing included class I and class II loci at four-digit resolution. Typing coverage differed by locus: A, B, C, DRB1 and DQB1 were typed in roughly 620-640 donors, DQA1 in 522, DPA1 in approximately 600, and DPB1 in just under 490. Roughly 5 DR-DQ haplotypes were treated as single units for association and clustering because of strong linkage in the cohort. On average, around 240,000 unique TCR beta nucleotide sequences were sequenced per donor among about 400 genotyped donors of the cohort, with 15% to 20% of those sequences being non-productive. Overall results and qualifications from the work: Because HLA typing was unavailable for some donors at each locus, only the typed subset was used in association tests. A group of highly shared sequence variants was considered likely to be a technical artifact of the sequencing pipeline. Specific HLA alleles were associated with 18,000 or so TCR beta sequences at a false discovery rate of 0.05 in a later analysis. The only immune exposure information available for the cohort was CMV serostatus. Most TCR sequences were seen in very few donors, while some public TCRs were found in many individuals. Because counts were too low, fewer than 20 rarely observed V segments, including chromosome 9 orphons, were excluded from the earlier analysis of some 590 of the donors. The presence/absence analyses assumed that sequencing depth was roughly uniform across donors, and that assumption may not be true. A later analysis found that HLA-associated TCR beta chains were more clonally expanded and had lower generation probabilities than equally common non-associated chains. A later genetic analysis associated a missense DCLRE1C variant with V-gene and J-gene trimming of TCR beta chains, and an independent cohort replicated the association. The classifier was reported to diagnose cytomegalovirus status with high specificity and sensitivity in both the original and validation cohorts. Correlated functional status among segregating V segments might be attributable to linkage disequilibrium, but an unknown experimental factor could not be ruled out. Some IMGT-functional V segments, including TRBV6-2 and TRBV6-3, could not be told apart with the 87-base-pair reads, so those segments were excluded. In a later analysis, TCR association rates were found to vary across HLA loci, with the most associated TCRs seen for DRB1 alleles and the fewest for HLA-C alleles. A further reported finding was that TCR beta sequences accurately predicted the HLA-A and HLA-B alleles for most subjects in the first cohort. A later analysis reported that several top co-occurrence clusters appeared linked to parvovirus B19, influenza, CMV and Epstein-Barr virus. In a later genetic analysis, fewer N-insertions in productive TCRs were reported among donors in an Asian-associated ancestry cluster than the roughly 700-donor mean. A few of the identified cytomegalovirus-associated TCR beta chains were confirmed in vitro to be specific for cytomegalovirus antigens. According to the authors, the approach could potentially be generalized to other disease states and immunological phenotypes. Assigning TCR associations to individual alleles was difficult when HLA alleles, especially DR and DQ, strongly co-occurred. In an earlier analysis of approximately 590 of the donors, most TCR beta V segments appeared in productive rearrangements about 90% or about 30% of the time, broadly matching IMGT annotations. The study listed over 150 TCR beta chains as associated with cytomegalovirus. Most CMV-associated TCR beta chains appeared to be HLA-restricted in a later analysis, and the HLA associations seemed to be driven largely by CMV exposure. Only TCR beta chains were sequenced in this cohort, and the absence of alpha or paired-chain data limited detectable features.

Remarks on this clone: Its antigen is unknown. No per-base quality is available; no much larger clone lies one base away.

In total, 500 to 700 healthy bone marrow donors made up the cohort. At the time of sampling, every cohort member was nominally healthy, though immune exposures that went unrecorded were likely present. The donor tested CMV seronegative, placing the donor among the approximately 360 seronegative members of the cohort. A peripheral blood sample was provided by each donor, and peripheral blood mononuclear cells were used for TCR beta sequencing. The Qiagen DNeasy Blood Extraction Kit was used to extract genomic DNA from the blood cell samples. Looking up the germline V gene yields CDR1 MNHEY and CDR2 SVGAGI. V is pared back by 5 bases and J by 1 base, with 6 bases lying between the germline termini. The CDR3 covers 13 residues, taking in both the cysteine and the phenylalanine. The sequence is cut down to CDR3 DNA, 39 bases in frame from base 1. Library preparation was by the immunoSEQ multiplex PCR assay. The multiplex PCR relied on a mix of 60 forward primers for TCR Vbeta segments and 13 reverse primers for TCR Jbeta segments. The CDR3 region of rearranged TCR beta genes was amplified from genomic DNA by a multiplex PCR assay. The Illumina HiSeq System was used to sequence the amplified TCR beta libraries as 87-base-pair reads. As for the original processing: A later analysis tallied 70 million to 100 million unique TCR beta chains across the 666 repertoires, and about 10 million of those chains were shared by two or more donors. Raw reads were error-corrected and collapsed into unique sequences by a nearest-neighbor algorithm in which closely related sequences were merged to remove PCR and sequencing errors. Alignment of CDR3 sequences to IMGT reference sequences was used to assign V, D and J gene segments. For a sequence to be retained, a match of at least six nucleotides was required to both a V gene segment and a J gene segment. A rearrangement counted as productive if the CDR3 had no stop codons and remained in frame with V and J, and every other rearrangement counted as non-productive. CDR3 was defined by IMGT convention, running from the second conserved V-encoded cysteine to the conserved J-encoded phenylalanine. The earlier analysis of a few hundred of the donors excluded any sequence lacking an unambiguous match to a single V gene segment. In an earlier analysis of a few hundred of the donors, a V segment was called functional when productive rearrangements were above 56.7%, and segregating when the standard deviation between donors exceeded 5%. A statistical classification framework was built for diagnosing cytomegalovirus status from the catalog of TCR beta chain sequences. In a later analysis, TCR nucleotide sequences were compared against IMGT/GENE-DB human TR gene sequences so that V and J genes could be assigned. The TCRdist pipeline was used in a later analysis to assign CDR3 sequences and most-parsimonious VDJ recombination scenarios. In a later analysis, every TCR beta chain was defined by the combination of its CDR3 amino acid sequence and its V-gene family, and reads without a unique V-gene family were dropped. A later analysis removed several hundred highly shared, low-generation-probability nucleotide sequences to deal with suspected cross-contamination and a sequencing artifact. A later analysis calculated a clonal expansion index for each public chain from normalized within-repertoire ranks of inferred template counts. A later analysis computed generation probabilities with a VDJ recombination model fitted to out-of-frame rearrangements, and checked the results against IGoR. In a later analysis, hypergeometric tests were used to score TCR-TCR, TCR-HLA and TCR-CMV co-occurrence, with a repertoire-size bias correction applied to TCR pairs. A later analysis estimated false discovery rates by permuting HLA or CMV assignments 20 times. In a later analysis, co-occurring TCRs were grouped using DBSCAN, and TCRdist sequence similarity was added for clustering within HLA-allele-positive subsets. Repertoires with fewer than 30,000 or more than 120,000 public chains were left out of co-occurrence clustering, as were about 5 repertoires with anomalous nucleotide sharing. Not all clones reach the TCRdb copy of this immuneACCESS table, which keeps in-frame sequences only. Checked studies attribute under half of the gap to unresolved V genes and leave the rest unexplained. Clonal size and the V and J genes are those of that table, whereas D and trimming came from the DNA. For this sample the table gives 100,000 to 150,000 clones, of which about 73% were detected only once. Over 3.5% of the sample comes from the top ten.

Recombination joined TRBV6-5 with TRBJ1-5; no confident D gene assignment can be made. The sample consisted of PBMCs. The receptor's source is a woman aged 40-49 years in good health and CMV-seronegative. In nucleotides, the sequence is TGTGCCAGCAGTACACTAAGCAATCAGCCCCAGCATTTT. It encodes CASSTLSNQPQHF.